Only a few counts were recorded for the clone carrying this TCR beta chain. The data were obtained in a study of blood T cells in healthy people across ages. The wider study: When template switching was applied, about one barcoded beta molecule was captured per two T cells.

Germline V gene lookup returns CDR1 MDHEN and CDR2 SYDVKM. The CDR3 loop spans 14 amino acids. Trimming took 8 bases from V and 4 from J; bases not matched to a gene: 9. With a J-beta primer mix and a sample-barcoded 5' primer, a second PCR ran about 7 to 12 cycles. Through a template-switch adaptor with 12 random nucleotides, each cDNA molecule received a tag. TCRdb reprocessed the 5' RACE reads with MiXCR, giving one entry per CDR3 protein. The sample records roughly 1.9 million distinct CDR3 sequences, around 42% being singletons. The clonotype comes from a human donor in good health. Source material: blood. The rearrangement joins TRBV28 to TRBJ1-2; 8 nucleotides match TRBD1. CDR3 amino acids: CASRPGQALYGYTF. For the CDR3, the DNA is TGTGCCAGCCGACCGGGACAGGCCCTCTATGGCTACACCTTC.